One and the same sample provided the 25 T cell receptor beta chains below, sequenced in a study of PD-L1 blockade in urothelial cancer. The time point: pretreatment peripheral blood. The assay was immunoSEQ multiplex PCR, and TCRdb's table has in-frame clones only and misses some. Of roughly 51,000 clones listed, roughly 78% are singletons. This specimen was PBMCs, taken around atezolizumab (anti-PD-L1) treatment. These receptors were obtained from a man aged 70 or older with urothelial cancer.

V and J are TRBV6-6 and TRBJ2-5; TRBD2 matches 13 bases. The CDR3 covers 15 residues. The V segment lost 6 bases and the J segment 2 bases; nucleotides outside the gene matches: 3. CDR1 is MNHNY, CDR2 SVGAGI, per germline (reference sequence). CDR3 residues: CASSPGLAGQETQYF. The CDR3 DNA is TGTGCCAGCAGCCCGGGACTAGCGGGACAAGAGACCCAGTACTTC.

The chain carries TRBV23-1 and TRBJ2-2, with D possibly being TRBD1 (5 bases). TRBV23-1 is an ORF, and what it does is uncertain. This CDR3 spans 18 amino acids. V was pared by 5 bases and J by 7 bases, with 26 bases between. CDR3 nucleotides: TGCGCCAGCAGTATATTAGGGAAGGGGATATATTGTCTCGGGGAGCTGTTTTTT. This translates into CASSILGKGIYCLGELFF.

The gene calls are TRBV4-1 and TRBJ1-1; no firm D call. The CDR3 spans 13 residues. Per the germline V gene, CDR1 is MGHRA and CDR2 is YSYEKL. V lost 0 bases to trimming and J lost 8 bases, with 10 bases between them. Here the CDR3 DNA reads TGCGCCAGCAGCCAAGAACCCCTCGGGGAAGCTTTCTTT. Translating gives CASSQEPLGEAFF.

The J gene is TRBJ2-7, the V gene TRBV5-1; 9 positions match TRBD2. The CDR3 is 16 amino acids. V was clipped by 5 bases and J by 3 bases; unmatched bases: 12. In germline, CDR1 is SGHRS, CDR2 YFSETQ. The CDR3 reads CASSPDSGSGIYEQYF. CDR3 nucleotide sequence: TGCGCCAGCAGTCCTGATAGCGGGAGTGGGATCTACGAGCAGTACTTC.

The rearrangement uses TRBV7-3 and TRBJ2-1, with 7 bases fitting TRBD1. J gave up 0 bases and V 1 base, and 0 bases lay outside the gene matches. This CDR3 is built from 15 residues. The germline V gene encodes CDR1 SGHTA and CDR2 FQGTGA. The CDR3 is CASSLRQGSYNEQFF. The CDR3 nucleotides are TGTGCCAGCAGCTTAAGACAGGGCTCCTACAATGAGCAGTTCTTC.

This chain uses TRBV18 with TRBJ1-1; the D gene is possibly TRBD1 (6 bases). Germline CDR1 KGHSH, CDR2 LQKENI. The CDR3 extends over 15 amino acids. Trimming left V 0 bases short and J 3 bases short, with 11 bases between. The CDR3 DNA reads as TGTGCCAGCTCACCACCGGGTGGGGGCCACACTGAAGCTTTCTTT. This sequence encodes CASSPPGGGHTEAFF.

The J gene is TRBJ2-7, the V gene TRBV10-2, with D possibly matching TRBD1 (6 bases). CDR1 is WSHSY, CDR2 SAAADI, per germline. V was cut by 6 bases and J by 5 bases, with 17 bases left in between. The length of the CDR3 is 14 residues. The CDR3 region has the DNA TGCGCCAGCAGCAAAACAGGGAAAGGACACGAGCAGTACTTC. It translates to CASSKTGKGHEQYF.

This chain links TRBV5-4 with TRBJ2-2; weak D call: TRBD2 (6 bases). Trimming shortened V by 4 bases and J by 5 bases, and 12 bases separated the two germline ends. CDR3 length: 14 amino acids. Germline V gene lookup returns CDR1 SGHNT and CDR2 YYREEE (reference sequence). The CDR3 is CASSGGGRTGELFF. For the CDR3, the DNA is TGTGCCAGCAGCGGCGGAGGGAGGACCGGGGAGCTGTTTTTT. The variable domain in full, completed from reference TRBV5-4 and TRBJ2-2, reads ETGVTQSPTHLIKTRGQQVTLRCSSQSGHNTVSWYQQALGQGPQFIFQYYREEENGRGNFPPRFSGLQFPNYSSELNVNALELDDSALYLCASSGGGRTGELFFGEGSRLTVL.

J is TRBJ1-1 and V is TRBV5-1, with TRBD1 matching over 7 bases. Germline loops: CDR1 SGHRS, CDR2 YFSETQ. V lost 4 bases to trimming and J lost 2 bases; unmatched junction nucleotides: 8. The CDR3 has 15 residues. The CDR3 bases are TGCGCCAGCAGCCGGACTGACAGGGAAAACACTGAAGCTTTCTTT. Encoded protein: CASSRTDRENTEAFF.

This clone was picked up a small number of times. The CDR3 loop reads CAQRTSFDEQFF. The CDR3 DNA reads TGTGCCCAACGGACTAGTTTCGATGAGCAGTTCTTC. This chain connects TRBV30 to TRBJ2-1; TRBD2 matches 7 bases. V lost 8 bases, J lost 8 bases, and 9 bases stayed unmatched. The CDR3 runs 12 residues. CDR1 is GTSNPN, CDR2 SVGIG, per germline (reference sequence).

The V call is TRBV7-9, the J call TRBJ1-5; a weak D match, TRBD1 (5 bases). CDR3 length equals 13 residues. With 7 bases removed from V and 7 bases from J, the gap between germline ends came to 14 bases. Germline CDR1 is SEHNR and CDR2 is FQNEAQ (reference sequence). CDR3 loop: CASTSGGGQPQHF. In DNA form, the CDR3 reads TGTGCCAGCACCTCGGGGGGGGGACAGCCCCAGCATTTT.

This rearrangement joins TRBV19 to TRBJ2-7, with TRBD2 matching 7 bases. The germline V gene encodes CDR1 LNHDA and CDR2 SQIVND (reference sequence). The CDR3 spans 15 residues. Trimming at V came to 6 bases and at J to 4 bases, leaving 12 bases not matched to a gene. The CDR3 spells CASSPTLSGGYEQYF. CDR3 nucleotides: TGTGCCAGTAGCCCTACTCTTTCGGGGGGTTACGAGCAGTACTTC.

The chain uses TRBV28 and TRBJ1-2; perhaps TRBD1 as D (5 bases). The CDR3 loop spans 13 amino acids. The germline V gene encodes CDR1 MDHEN and CDR2 SYDVKM. Between the trimmed V and J ends, which lost 3 bases and 8 bases, there was a span of 13 bases. The CDR3 region has the DNA TGTGCCAGCAGTTTTATCCAGGGCGGAGGCTACACCTTC. Its translation: CASSFIQGGGYTF.

The genes are TRBV5-6 and TRBJ2-5, with 7 bases lining up with TRBD1. The CDR3 is 16 amino acids. The ends lost 1 base at V and 0 bases at J; junction bases unmatched: 6. The germline gives CDR1 SGHDT, CDR2 YYEEEE. CDR3 bases: TGTGCCAGCAGCTTGAGGACAGGTCTGTACCAAGAGACCCAGTACTTC. Protein sequence: CASSLRTGLYQETQYF. The full variable domain, with the rest looked up from reference TRBV5-6 and TRBJ2-5, is DAGVTQSPTHLIKTRGQQVTLRCSPKSGHDTVSWYQQALGQGPQFIFQYYEEEERQRGNFPDRFSGHQFPNYSSELNVNALLLGDSALYLCASSLRTGLYQETQYFGPGTRLLVL.

This clone appeared once. This sequence joins TRBV29-1 and TRBJ1-1, with 7 positions matching TRBD1. Germline lookup yields CDR1 SQVTM and CDR2 ANQGSEA. V gave up 7 bases and J gave up 1 base; unmatched junction bases: 3. The CDR3 is 12 residues long. The CDR3 DNA follows: TGCAGCGCTAGGACAGGGAACACTGAAGCTTTCTTT. Translated, it gives CSARTGNTEAFF.

The genes are TRBV5-5 and TRBJ2-1, with 11 bases lining up with TRBD2. The CDR3 has 15 amino acids. The trim removed 4 bases at V and 5 bases at J, leaving 5 bases unmatched. The germline V gene has CDR1 SGHKS and CDR2 YYEKEE (reference sequence). CDR3 loop: CASSPGLAANNEQFF. In DNA form, the CDR3 reads TGTGCCAGCAGCCCGGGACTAGCGGCTAACAATGAGCAGTTCTTC.

This chain joins TRBV6-1 and TRBJ2-1; 7 nucleotides agree with TRBD1. V was pared by 5 bases and J by 6 bases, with 4 bases of the junction left unmatched. Germline CDR1 is MNHNS and CDR2 is SASEGT. The CDR3 sequence is 13 residues long. CDR3: CASSPTGLNEQFF. Written as DNA, the CDR3 is TGTGCCAGCAGTCCGACAGGGCTCAATGAGCAGTTCTTC.

Only a few counts were recorded for this clone. V gene TRBV5-1 combines with J gene TRBJ2-7; the match to TRBD2 covers 11 bases. There are 14 residues in the CDR3. Germline loops: CDR1 SGHRS, CDR2 YFSETQ. Unmatched junction bases numbered 7, after V lost 6 bases and J lost 5 bases. This CDR3 is CASTDLAGGDEQYF. CDR3 DNA: TGCGCCAGCACCGACCTAGCGGGAGGCGACGAGCAGTACTTC.

This chain connects TRBV6-6 to TRBJ1-4; a weak D match, TRBD1 (5 bases). The CDR3 has 15 residues. Per the germline V gene, CDR1 is MNHNY and CDR2 is SVGAGI (reference sequence). Trimming took 6 bases from V and 6 from J, leaving 17 bases between them. The CDR3 sequence is CASRHRGEGDEKLFF. Here the CDR3 DNA reads TGTGCCAGCAGGCATCGGGGGGAAGGGGATGAAAAACTGTTTTTT.

The chain employs TRBV7-8 and TRBJ2-7, with D possibly being TRBD2 (5 bases). The ends were cut back, 0 bases at V and 2 bases at J, with 8 bases in the middle. Germline values: CDR1 SGHVS, CDR2 FQNEAQ. The CDR3 has 14 amino acids. The CDR3 spells CASSLAPGTYEQYF. The CDR3 DNA follows: TGTGCCAGCAGCTTAGCACCGGGAACCTACGAGCAGTACTTC.

V and J are TRBV9 and TRBJ2-2, with TRBD1 identical over 7 bases. There are 15 residues in the CDR3. V shed 0 bases and J 6 bases; nucleotides not matched to a gene: 5. Germline CDR1 and CDR2: SGDLS and YYNGEE. In DNA, the CDR3 is TGTGCCAGCAGCGTAGGACAGGGTAACGCCGGGGAGCTGTTTTTT. It yields the protein CASSVGQGNAGELFF.

The chain employs TRBV5-1 and TRBJ2-1; 10 bases align to TRBD1. J was trimmed by 6 bases and V by 4 bases; bases with no gene match: 7. Looked up from germline, CDR1 is SGHRS and CDR2 is YFSETQ. The CDR3 is 15 residues long. For the CDR3, the DNA is TGCGCCAGCAGCCAAACCGGGACAGGGGTCAATGAGCAGTTCTTC. Its protein is CASSQTGTGVNEQFF.

This sequence joins TRBV7-6 and TRBJ1-1, with D possibly matching TRBD1 (6 bases). This CDR3 comprises 18 residues. V lost 5 bases and J lost 0, with 22 bases in between. Germline V gene lookup returns CDR1 SGHVS and CDR2 FNYEAQ. CDR3 sequence reads: CASSRPRGGTSLNTEAFF. Written as DNA, the CDR3 is TGTGCCAGCAGCCGCCCTAGGGGGGGAACGTCCCTGAACACTGAAGCTTTCTTT.

This chain connects TRBV7-9 to TRBJ2-1; 10 bases are a match to TRBD2. The germline V gene encodes CDR1 SEHNR and CDR2 FQNEAQ (reference sequence). V lost 10 bases, J lost 7 bases, and 13 bases stayed unmatched. CDR3 length equals 15 residues. The CDR3 spells CANSVLAGVGNEQFF. DNA of the CDR3: TGTGCCAACTCGGTTCTAGCGGGAGTAGGTAATGAGCAGTTCTTC.

V usage is TRBV15 and J usage is TRBJ2-7; TRBD1 matches 7 bases. The CDR3 covers 14 residues. The trim removed 2 bases at V and 8 bases at J, leaving 9 bases unmatched. Germline V gene sequence: CDR1 LNHNV, CDR2 YYDKDF (reference sequence). Here the CDR3 DNA reads TGTGCCACCAGCAGAACGGGACAGAACTTCAAGCAGTACTTC. It codes for CATSRTGQNFKQYF.